This T cell receptor beta chain was captured in a study of T-cell reconstitution after alpha-beta-depleted transplantation in children. Study findings and constraints: By one year post-transplant, T-cell counts and diversity largely arose from T cells that were newly produced.

Researchers prepared the TCRbeta library using unique molecular identifiers, the study reports. Each CDR3 protein is one row after TCRdb ran MiXCR on the PCR reads. The table has approximately 500,000 distinct CDR3 sequences, over 9.5% seen once. This clonotype showed up many times. Its antigen is not identified. This CDR3 is 16 amino acids long. V was trimmed by 1 base and J by 5 bases, leaving 14 bases between them. The germline V gene encodes CDR1 MNHEY and CDR2 SMNVEV (reference sequence). The source was PBMCs, collected before TCRalphabeta/CD19-depleted stem cell transplant. The chain links TRBV27 to TRBJ2-2, with a possible D match to TRBD1 (7 bases). The sequence came from a child aged 2 to 10 with inherited bone marrow failure, due to receive a stem cell transplant. In nucleotides, the CDR3 is TGTGCCAGCAGTTTATTCGGCGGGACAGATACCGGGGAGCTGTTTTTT. Translating it yields CASSLFGGTDTGELFF.